These T cell receptor beta chains were read from a single sample in a study of blood T cells in healthy people across ages. TCRdb passed the 5' RACE reads through MiXCR, listing each CDR3 protein once. The repertoire has some 780,000 distinct CDR3 sequences, 45% to 70% of them found once; the top ten carry about 26%. Sequencing input: blood. These receptors came from a man in his forties in good health. Each CDR3 is given with its conserved first and last residue. The D gene is left open where the match is weak. Expanded clones get a size class; other rows say once, few or many, or leave the size out.

>TRBJ2-5|14|NA|TRBV6-1|NA
CASSEGLGQETQYF
TGTGCCAGCAGTGAGGGCTTGGGCCAAGAGACCCAGTACTTC
>TRBJ2-1|17|NA|TRBV7-6|few
CASSLVRRLGSSNEQFF
TGTGCCAGCAGCTTAGTCAGGAGACTAGGAAGTTCTAATGAGCAGTTCTTC
>TRBJ2-7|14|NA|TRBV28|many
CASIPNALNDEQYF
TGTGCCAGCATCCCTAACGCCCTGAACGACGAGCAGTACTTC
>TRBJ1-1|14|NA|TRBV7-8|NA
CASSSLTLNTEAFF
TGTGCCAGCAGCTCCCTAACTTTGAACACTGAAGCTTTCTTT
>TRBJ2-1|15|NA|TRBV7-3|NA
CASSLYRDPRNEQFF
TGTGCCAGCAGCTTATACAGGGATCCCAGGAATGAGCAGTTCTTC
>TRBJ2-7|13|NA|TRBV28|NA
CASSFPTAGEQYF
TGTGCCAGCAGTTTCCCCACGGCGGGCGAGCAGTACTTC
>TRBJ2-7|15|TRBD2|TRBV6-2/TRBV6-3|few
CASSYTGTSGYEQYF
TGTGCCAGCAGTTACACCGGGACTAGTGGGTACGAGCAGTACTTC
>TRBJ2-7|16|TRBD1|TRBV7-2|NA
CASRGQNRGAAYEQYF
TGTGCCAGCAGGGGTCAAAACAGGGGAGCGGCCTACGAGCAGTACTTC
>TRBJ2-3|16|TRBD2|TRBV5-1|few
CASSARLAGSTDTQYF
TGCGCCAGCAGCGCACGACTAGCGGGAAGCACAGATACGCAGTATTTT
>TRBJ2-7|18|NA|TRBV5-1|NA
CASSFGLKAGPSSYEQYF
TGCGCCAGCAGCTTTGGACTAAAGGCAGGCCCGAGCTCCTACGAGCAGTACTTC
>TRBJ1-5|15|NA|TRBV5-6|few
CASSLWFSGNQPQHF
TGTGCCAGCAGCTTGTGGTTCTCTGGCAATCAGCCCCAGCATTTT
>TRBJ1-2|14|NA|TRBV11-2|NA
CASSSLTGLPFYTF
TGTGCCAGCAGCTCACTAACAGGGCTTCCCTTCTACACCTTC
>TRBJ1-2|18|TRBD1|TRBV5-1|NA
CASSLASGGQASNYGYTF
TGCGCCAGCAGCTTGGCCTCTGGTGGACAGGCGTCTAACTATGGCTACACCTTC
>TRBJ1-4|14|TRBD1|TRBV5-6|NA
CASSLGPGQKKLFF
TGTGCCAGCAGCTTGGGACCGGGACAGAAAAAACTGTTTTTT
>TRBJ2-7|14|NA|TRBV7-2|many
CASRTSGSSYEQYF
TGTGCCAGCAGGACTTCCGGGTCCTCCTACGAGCAGTACTTC
>TRBJ2-1|13|TRBD2|TRBV29-1|NA
CSVGGGNYNEQFF
TGCAGCGTGGGGGGGGGAAACTACAATGAGCAGTTCTTC
>TRBJ1-2|13|NA|TRBV7-9|NA
CASSLPGHWGYTF
TGTGCCAGCAGCCTCCCGGGCCACTGGGGCTACACCTTC
>TRBJ2-5|16|TRBD1|TRBV7-8|few
CASSLGGQGSSETQYF
TGTGCCAGCAGCTTAGGGGGACAGGGCAGTTCGGAGACCCAGTACTTC
>TRBJ2-3|14|TRBD1|TRBV20-1|NA
CSASGRGRIDTQYF
TGCAGTGCTAGCGGCAGGGGGAGAATAGATACGCAGTATTTT
>TRBJ2-1|15|TRBD2|TRBV7-3|NA
CASSFVAGAFNEQFF
TGTGCCAGCAGCTTTGTAGCGGGGGCCTTCAATGAGCAGTTCTTC
>TRBJ1-1|13|NA|TRBV7-2|NA
CASSLTKEIEAFF
TGTGCCAGCAGCTTAACGAAGGAGATTGAAGCTTTCTTT
>TRBJ2-1|16|TRBD2|TRBV11-3|NA
CASSPNGGGSYNEQFF
TGTGCCAGTAGCCCGAACGGGGGGGGCTCCTACAATGAGCAGTTCTTC
>TRBJ2-1|16|TRBD1|TRBV7-9|NA
CASSPAGTVPVNEQFF
TGTGCCAGCAGCCCAGCCGGGACAGTTCCAGTCAATGAGCAGTTCTTC
>TRBJ1-6|12|NA|TRBV3-1|NA
CASSPRVGPLHF
TGTGCCAGCAGCCCTCGGGTGGGACCCCTCCACTTT
>TRBJ1-2|16|TRBD1|TRBV4-3|NA
CASSQDPGQGSHGYTF
TGCGCCAGCAGCCAAGATCCCGGACAGGGGTCTCATGGCTACACCTTC
>TRBJ2-7|15|NA|TRBV5-1|NA
CASSEERDIAYEQYF
TGCGCCAGCAGCGAGGAAAGGGACATTGCGTACGAGCAGTACTTC
>TRBJ1-1|13|NA|TRBV29-1|once
CSVPREGNTEAFF
TGCAGCGTGCCACGGGAGGGGAACACTGAAGCTTTCTTT
>TRBJ2-6|17|NA|TRBV29-1|few
CSVELLRVPPGANVLTF
TGCAGCGTTGAATTATTACGAGTACCACCTGGGGCCAACGTCCTGACTTTC
>TRBJ2-7|15|TRBD1|TRBV11-2|NA
CASSPVGTGVGEQYF
TGTGCCAGCAGCCCAGTTGGCACAGGGGTGGGTGAGCAGTACTTC
>TRBJ2-7|14|TRBD2|TRBV7-2|many
CASSSIAGTYEQYF
TGTGCCAGCAGCTCGATAGCGGGGACCTACGAGCAGTACTTC
>TRBJ1-2|15|NA|TRBV5-1|NA
CASSLEWRVLDGYTF
TGCGCCAGCAGCTTGGAATGGCGAGTTTTGGATGGCTACACCTTC
>TRBJ2-3|16|NA|TRBV6-1|NA
CASRETPGGITDTQYF
TGTGCCAGCAGGGAGACCCCTGGAGGCATTACAGATACGCAGTATTTT
>TRBJ2-5|15|NA|TRBV4-1|NA
CASSQVISENNEQYF
TGCGCCAGCAGCCAAGTGATCTCGGAAAACAATGAGCAGTACTTC
>TRBJ2-3|12|NA|TRBV12-5|NA
CASGSAAVAQYF
TGTGCTAGTGGTTCGGCGGCGGTTGCGCAGTATTTT